The TCR beta chain under discussion was sequenced for a study of shared clonotypes between healthy human individuals. Points from the study as a whole: Some clonotypes were shared by all four sorted-subset donors, while others were not shared. The non-shared ones had lower generation probabilities than the shared ones.

As for this clone: What it recognizes is unknown.

Naive CD8 cells lacked CD45RO and underwent positive selection for CCR7, leaving out terminally differentiated effector memory CD45RA+ cells. Clones were read by immunoSEQ multiplex PCR, and TCRdb kept only the in-frame ones, dropping some. The sample has hundreds of thousands of clones; just over 95% are singletons. Germline values: CDR1 MGHRA, CDR2 YSYEKL. V dropped 0 bases and J dropped 6 bases, with 12 bases sitting between them. This CDR3 has 14 amino acids. Sequences were obtained from naive CD8+ T cells sorted from blood. This sequence joins TRBV4-1 and TRBJ2-7; D remains ambiguous. This receptor was identified in a man aged 25-45 years in good health. The DNA of the CDR3 is TGCGCCAGCAGCCAAGATCCCCCGATCGGCGAGCAGTACTTC. Translated: CASSQDPPIGEQYF.